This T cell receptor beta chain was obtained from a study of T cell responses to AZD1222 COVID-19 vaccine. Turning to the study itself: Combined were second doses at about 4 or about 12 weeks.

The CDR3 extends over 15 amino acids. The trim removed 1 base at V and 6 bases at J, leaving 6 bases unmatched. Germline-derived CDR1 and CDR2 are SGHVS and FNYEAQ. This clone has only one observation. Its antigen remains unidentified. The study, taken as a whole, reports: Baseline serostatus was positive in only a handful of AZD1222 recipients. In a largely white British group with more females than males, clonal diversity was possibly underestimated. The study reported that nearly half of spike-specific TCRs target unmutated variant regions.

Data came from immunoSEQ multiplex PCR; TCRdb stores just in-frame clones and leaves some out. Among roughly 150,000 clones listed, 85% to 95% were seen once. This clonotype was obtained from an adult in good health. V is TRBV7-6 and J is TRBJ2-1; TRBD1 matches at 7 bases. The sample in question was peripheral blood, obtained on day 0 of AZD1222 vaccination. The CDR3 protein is CASSLGDSAFNEQFF. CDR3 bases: TGTGCCAGCAGCTTAGGGGACAGCGCCTTCAATGAGCAGTTCTTC.